This paragraph reports one T cell receptor (beta chain). The data belong to a study of patients and donors after allogeneic stem cell transplantation. TCRdb reanalysed the RT-PCR reads using MiXCR and keeps one entry per CDR3 protein. The sample contains 900,000 to 1,000,000 distinct CDR3 sequences, more than 15% of which appear only once. V was pared by 0 bases and J by 6 bases, with 3 bases of the junction left unmatched. Looked up from germline, CDR1 is SGHAT and CDR2 is FQDESV (reference sequence). The CDR3 is made up of 15 amino acids. The TCR sequence derives from a human donor who was either an allogeneic HSCT recipient or a stem cell or donor lymphocyte infusion donor (not recorded which). It is not recorded whose cells these are; they may come from a transplant donor. V gene TRBV11-1 combines with J gene TRBJ2-2; 8 bases are shared with TRBD1. What was sequenced was blood, either unsorted or a sorted T cell fraction (not recorded which). This CDR3 is CASSLARGLAGELFF. The CDR3 DNA is TGTGCCAGCAGCTTAGCCAGGGGGCTTGCCGGGGAGCTGTTTTTT.